This T cell receptor (beta chain) was captured by sequencing in a study of low-dose radiotherapy and immunotherapy resistance in tumors. Study-wide context: Every two weeks patients got nivolumab 240 mg flat dose, plus ipilimumab 1 mg/kg every six weeks, intravenously. Every two weeks, one day ahead of radiation and immunotherapy, cyclophosphamide 200 mg/m2 was given (intravenously).

Time point of the sample: before trial treatment. Nivolumab, ipilimumab, aspirin, low-dose cyclophosphamide and low-dose radiotherapy were all administered to the donors. Remarks on this clonotype: One base separates it from a far larger clone, so it is likely a read error.

TRAV- and TRBV-specific primers, spanning alpha and beta chains, primed first-strand cDNA. TCR amplification involved around 22 PCR cycles with a constant-region primer and V-primer adapter. Through in vitro transcription, the mRNA that had been isolated was amplified. TCRdb reprocessed the reads via MiXCR and lists one record per CDR3 protein. The table lists 70,000 to 90,000 distinct CDR3 sequences, around 17% of them singletons, with about 2.5% in the top ten. This specimen was PBMCs, taken before treatment. The source is a male donor with prostate cancer.

The CDR3 spells CAGSQVGLTDTQYF. The CDR3 coding sequence is TGCGCCGGCAGCCAGGTGGGACTCACAGATACGCAGTATTTT. The chain recombines TRBV5-1 with TRBJ2-3; possible D gene TRBD2, 6 bases. The CDR3 covers 14 residues. Germline V gene sequence: CDR1 SGHRS, CDR2 YFSETQ.